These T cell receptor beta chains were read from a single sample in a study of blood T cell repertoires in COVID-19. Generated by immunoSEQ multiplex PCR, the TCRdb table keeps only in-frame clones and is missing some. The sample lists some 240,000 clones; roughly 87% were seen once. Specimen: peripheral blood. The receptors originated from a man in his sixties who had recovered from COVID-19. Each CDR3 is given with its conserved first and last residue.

CDR3: CASSSRGLGNSPLHF
J: TRBJ1-6
length: 15
V: TRBV11-2

CDR3: CASSRQGAGEQYF
J: TRBJ2-7
length: 13
V: TRBV11-2

CDR3: CASSLSTSGVGTQYF
J: TRBJ2-3
length: 15
V: TRBV27

CDR3: CASSQLAWAQETQYF
J: TRBJ2-5
length: 15
V: TRBV3-1/TRBV3-2

CDR3: CASSDRGRDIQYF
J: TRBJ2-4
length: 13
V: TRBV6-1

CDR3: CASRRGSGQPQHF
J: TRBJ1-5
length: 13
V: TRBV6-5

CDR3: CASTGGGNTEAFF
J: TRBJ1-1
length: 13
V: TRBV12-3/TRBV12-4

CDR3: CASSLGWGGKQPQHF
J: TRBJ1-5
length: 15
V: TRBV5-6

CDR3: CASSPWSRAANYGYTF
J: TRBJ1-2
length: 16
V: TRBV18

CDR3: CASSVETATTYGYTF
J: TRBJ1-2
length: 15
V: TRBV9

CDR3: CASSVPSGEVYNEQFF
J: TRBJ2-1
length: 16
V: TRBV6-1

CDR3: CASSLRQTTDTQYF
J: TRBJ2-3
length: 14
V: TRBV9

CDR3: CASTHLTRGRIGELFF
J: TRBJ2-2
length: 16
V: TRBV19

CDR3: CASRRTASYEQYF
J: TRBJ2-7
length: 13
V: TRBV25-1

CDR3: CASSGPRGGGTDTQYF
J: TRBJ2-3
length: 16
V: TRBV28

CDR3: CASSRQRAGYTF
J: TRBJ1-2
length: 12
V: TRBV11-2

CDR3: CASSPRGTQNSPLHF
J: TRBJ1-6
length: 15
V: TRBV3-1/TRBV3-2

CDR3: CAWSTGGDYGYTF
J: TRBJ1-2
length: 13
V: TRBV30

CDR3: CSVDRVYGYTF
J: TRBJ1-2
length: 11
V: TRBV29-1

CDR3: CASSLTGYEQYF
J: TRBJ2-7
length: 12
V: TRBV7-9

CDR3: CASSATVSREQFF
J: TRBJ2-1
length: 13
V: TRBV10-2

CDR3: CASSIRGMGLMNTEAFF
J: TRBJ1-1
length: 17
V: TRBV19

CDR3: CAWSEGGVGADTQYF
J: TRBJ2-3
length: 15
V: TRBV30

CDR3: CAISEPGYNQPQHF
J: TRBJ1-5
length: 14
V: TRBV10-3

CDR3: CASSWTQYYSNQPQHF
J: TRBJ1-5
length: 16
V: TRBV19

CDR3: CASSSTQGLVYGYTF
J: TRBJ1-2
length: 15
V: TRBV6-5

CDR3: CASSVQGADGYTF
J: TRBJ1-2
length: 13
V: TRBV19

CDR3: CARNILTATSGNTIYF
J: TRBJ1-3
length: 16
V: TRBV7-5

CDR3: CASSPGAGGDFYNEQFF
J: TRBJ2-1
length: 17
V: TRBV7-9

CDR3: CASRFRTGGISGNTIYF
J: TRBJ1-3
length: 17
V: TRBV21-1

CDR3: CATKKGQAYRAFF
J: TRBJ1-1
length: 13
V: TRBV24-1

CDR3: CASSVKGGFSGNTIYF
J: TRBJ1-3
length: 16
V: TRBV6-1

CDR3: CASSFPLGQGTDTQYF
J: TRBJ2-3
length: 16
V: TRBV5-5

CDR3: CASSPRSSGNTIYF
J: TRBJ1-3
length: 14
V: TRBV27

CDR3: CASSPGGGNLPGNTIYF
J: TRBJ1-3
length: 17
V: TRBV5-4

CDR3: CASSFDRGRTGELFF
J: TRBJ2-2
length: 15
V: TRBV6-5

CDR3: CASSLEGQGGNSPLHF
J: TRBJ1-6
length: 16
V: TRBV5-1

CDR3: CASGQGIVGYTF
J: TRBJ1-2
length: 12
V: TRBV28

CDR3: CASSLLVVDTQYF
J: TRBJ2-3
length: 13
V: TRBV27

CDR3: CASSKSPGTDTQYF
J: TRBJ2-3
length: 14
V: TRBV19

CDR3: CAWSVQGRGNQPQHF
J: TRBJ1-5
length: 15
V: TRBV30